The clone carrying this TCR beta chain has just a few counts. What was sequenced were expressed TCRB transcripts, since all of the isolated RNA had been reverse transcribed. Generated by immunoSEQ multiplex PCR, the TCRdb table keeps only in-frame clones and is missing some. The top ten clones hold 1.3% of a sample with around 140,000 clones, 10% of them seen once. This entry comes from a study of beta chain features in type 1 diabetes. Looking at the study overall: Regarding age, gender and cell yields, patients proved similar to healthy donors.

There are 14 residues in the CDR3. Per germline, CDR1 SEHNR and CDR2 FQNEAQ (reference sequence). Trimming stripped 4 bases from V and 10 bases from J, with 17 bases between. This clonotype was sampled from a man between 18 and 35 years old in good health. Sequencing used naive CD4+ T cells from blood. This sequence joins TRBV7-9 and TRBJ2-1, with a weak D call TRBD1 (6 bases). The CDR3 DNA is TGTGCCAGCAGCTGGGACACAAAGTCGGGAGAGCAGTTCTTC. Protein: CASSWDTKSGEQFF.